One and the same sample provided the 5 T cell receptor beta chains below, sequenced in a study of blood T cell repertoires in COVID-19. Profiled with immunoSEQ multiplex PCR; TCRdb holds only in-frame clones, not every one. In the table there are approximately 360,000 clones, around 87% of which are singletons. The sequenced material came from peripheral blood. The receptors shown here come from a man between 18 and 35 years old with active or convalescent COVID-19.

The chain links TRBV9 to TRBJ2-3; 8 nucleotides align to TRBD2. The CDR3 is 16 residues long. Trimming cost V 3 bases and J 5 bases; bases outside gene matches: 11. Germline V gene sequence: CDR1 SGDLS, CDR2 YYNGEE. The DNA for the CDR3 is TGTGCCAGCAGCGAGGCGGGGGGCTACCGCCGAGATACGCAGTATTTT. It specifies CASSEAGGYRRDTQYF.

The J gene is TRBJ1-5, the V gene TRBV28; 7 nucleotides line up with TRBD1. Germline CDR1 MDHEN, CDR2 SYDVKM. V was pared by 5 bases and J by 4 bases, with 8 bases of the junction left unmatched. The CDR3 runs to 15 residues. The CDR3 DNA reads TGTGCCAGCAGTCCCGACAGGGCGGGTAATCAGCCCCAGCATTTT. This gives the protein CASSPDRAGNQPQHF.

The CDR3 DNA reads as TGTGCCAGCAGCTTTCAAACAGGGGGTGGAGAGACCCAGTACTTC. As protein: CASSFQTGGGETQYF. The V and J genes are TRBV7-2 and TRBJ2-5; 8 positions agree with TRBD1. Per the germline V gene, CDR1 is SGHTA and CDR2 is FQGNSA. Trimming took 3 bases from V and 4 from J; bases not matched to a gene: 7. There are 15 residues in the CDR3.

The genes are TRBV24-1 and TRBJ2-4; possible D gene TRBD1, 6 bases. The V gene lost 10 bases and the J gene lost 3 bases, with 15 bases spanning the gap. CDR3 length: 14 amino acids. Germline loops: CDR1 KGHDR, CDR2 SFDVKD. This chain's CDR3 is CATAPGRGKNIQYF. The CDR3 nucleotides read TGTGCCACTGCGCCAGGCAGGGGCAAAAACATTCAGTACTTC.

The chain uses TRBV4-2 and TRBJ2-7; 8 bases agree with TRBD1. V gave up 1 base and J gave up 3 bases; unmatched junction bases: 8. Germline V gene data show CDR1 as LGHNA and CDR2 as YNFKEQ. The CDR3 spans 16 residues. CDR3 amino acids: CASSQGTDRVNYEQYF. The CDR3 DNA sequence: TGTGCCAGCAGCCAAGGGACGGACAGGGTCAACTACGAGCAGTACTTC.